A single sample gave rise to the 32 T cell receptor beta chains below, sequenced in a study of shared clonotypes between healthy human individuals. Method: immunoSEQ multiplex PCR; TCRdb's copy keeps in-frame clones and lacks some. Here the sample spans some 1,100,000 clones, around 78% being singletons. Sequencing was performed on memory CD4+ T cells from PBMCs. The subset denotes: CD45RA-negative fraction. Every receptor here comes from a man aged 18 to 30 in good health. Some clones in this sample may be carry-over from other donors' samples.

This chain connects TRBV18 to TRBJ1-1; D is undetermined. Germline loops: CDR1 KGHSH, CDR2 LQKENI. The CDR3 has 17 amino acids. Trimming left V 3 bases short and J 0 bases short, with 17 bases between. The CDR3 loop is CASSPILGRGLNTEAFF. The CDR3 region has the DNA TGTGCCAGCTCACCGATTCTTGGCAGAGGGTTGAACACTGAAGCTTTCTTT.

The chain has TRBV7-9 and TRBJ1-4; D is uncertain. CDR3 size: 12 residues. Germline loops: CDR1 SEHNR, CDR2 FQNEAQ (reference sequence). V lost 1 base and J 8 bases, leaving 5 bases between the germline ends. DNA of the CDR3: TGTGCCAGCAGCTTAGGGTTCGAAAAACTGTTTTTT. Translated: CASSLGFEKLFF.

The V gene is TRBV7-7, the J gene TRBJ2-3, with 9 bases identical to TRBD2. J lost 3 bases, V lost 1 base, and 5 bases had no gene match. This CDR3 is 16 amino acids long. In germline, CDR1 is SSHAT, CDR2 FNYEAQ (reference sequence). CDR3 nucleotides: TGTGCCAGCAGCTTAGTTGCGGGAGGGCAAACAGATACGCAGTATTTT. Its translation is CASSLVAGGQTDTQYF. The variable domain in full, with the rest retrieved from reference TRBV7-7 and TRBJ2-3, is GAGVSQSPRYKVTKRGQDVTLRCDPISSHATLYWYQQALGQGPEFLTYFNYEAQPDKSGLPSDRFSAERPEGSISTLTIQRTEQRDSAMYRCASSLVAGGQTDTQYFGPGTRLTVL.

This clone was picked up a small number of times. The chain carries TRBV5-4 and TRBJ1-1; D not certain. The germline V gene has CDR1 SGHNT and CDR2 YYREEE (reference sequence). Trimming removed 0 bases at V and 7 bases at J, with 10 bases between. This CDR3 region has 13 residues. The CDR3 here is CASSLDREDEAFF. The CDR3 DNA reads as TGTGCCAGCAGCTTGGACCGGGAGGATGAAGCTTTCTTT.

The chain links TRBV4-1 to TRBJ2-2; 8 nucleotides align to TRBD1. The junction had 4 bases not matched to a gene; V was cut back by 8 bases and J by 2 bases. Germline CDR1 is MGHRA and CDR2 is YSYEKL. The CDR3 has 14 amino acids. CDR3 amino acids: CASDRGRNTGELFF. The DNA of the CDR3 is TGCGCCAGCGACAGGGGACGAAACACCGGGGAGCTGTTTTTT.

The table lists this clone with a few counts. The V call is TRBV4-1, the J call TRBJ2-5; 8 nucleotides line up with TRBD1. The germline CDR1 and CDR2 sequences are MGHRA and YSYEKL. The length of the CDR3 is 16 residues. V lost 4 bases and J lost 1; bases outside the gene matches: 8. CDR3 bases: TGCGCCAGCAGCCGATTCAGGGGGCAGGCCCAAGAGACCCAGTACTTC. This encodes CASSRFRGQAQETQYF.

The chain has TRBV18 and TRBJ2-7; D may be TRBD2 (6 bases). The V end lost 2 bases, the J end lost 0 bases, and 11 bases lay between the germline ends. CDR1 is KGHSH and CDR2 is LQKENI in the germline V gene. The CDR3 has 15 amino acids. The CDR3 coding sequence is TGTGCCAGCTCACCAGGAGGGCAAAACTCCTACGAGCAGTACTTC. It codes for CASSPGGQNSYEQYF.

The table lists this clone with many counts. The rearrangement joins TRBV9 to TRBJ1-3; D gene ambiguous. This CDR3 spans 13 amino acids. Germline V lookup: CDR1 SGDLS, CDR2 YYNGEE. V was trimmed by 0 bases and J by 3 bases, leaving 4 bases between them. The CDR3 protein is CASSVGRGNTIYF. The DNA for the CDR3 is TGTGCCAGCAGCGTAGGCCGTGGAAACACCATATATTTT.

V gene TRBV11-3 combines with J gene TRBJ1-2, with TRBD1 as a possible D gene (5 bases). The ends were cut back, 2 bases at V and 4 bases at J, with 29 bases in the middle. Germline V gives CDR1 SGHNT, CDR2 YENEEA. The CDR3 sequence is 20 residues long. As DNA, the CDR3 is TGTGCCAGCAGCTTAACCTACAGGACCCTAAAGTCTGGGCAGATCTATGGCTACACCTTC. The encoded protein is CASSLTYRTLKSGQIYGYTF.

The V call is TRBV7-9, the J call TRBJ1-5; the D is unclear. The CDR3 runs 15 residues. The V gene's germline CDR1 is SEHNR and CDR2 FQNEAQ (reference sequence). The V end lost 5 bases, the J end lost 6 bases, and 17 bases lay between the germline ends. CDR3 region: CASSTTRAASQPQHF. The DNA of the CDR3 is TGTGCCAGCAGCACTACTCGGGCAGCGAGTCAGCCCCAGCATTTT.

As for this clone: Other DNA sequences within the sample encode an identical CDR3. This sequence joins TRBV7-2 and TRBJ2-7; TRBD1 matches 7 bases. Germline CDR1 reads SGHTA; CDR2 reads FQGNSA. The CDR3 is made up of 14 amino acids. V shed 5 bases, J shed 0 bases, and the junction held 4 bases outside the gene matches. CDR3 residues: CASSPQGSSYEQYF. For the CDR3, the DNA is TGTGCCAGCAGCCCACAGGGGAGCTCCTACGAGCAGTACTTC.

The J gene is TRBJ2-4, the V gene TRBV6-5, with 9 bases lining up with TRBD1. This CDR3 is 13 amino acids long. The V gene end was trimmed by 5 bases and the J gene end by 5 bases; junction bases not matched to a gene: 1. Per the germline V gene, CDR1 is MNHEY and CDR2 is SVGAGI. The CDR3, as DNA: TGTGCCAGCAGTCGGGACAGGGAAAACATTCAGTACTTC. Its protein product is CASSRDRENIQYF.

The chain couples TRBV9 to TRBJ2-1, with 12 bases lining up with TRBD1. Germline V gives CDR1 SGDLS, CDR2 YYNGEE. The CDR3 is 16 residues long. V lost 2 bases to trimming and J lost 7 bases; unmatched junction nucleotides: 7. The CDR3 region has the DNA TGTGCCAGCAGCGTTACCGGGACAGGGGGCATAAATGAGCAGTTCTTC. Its protein is CASSVTGTGGINEQFF.

This clone was recorded once. The chain carries TRBV28 and TRBJ2-5; 8 bases map to TRBD2. Trimming at V came to 9 bases and at J to 1 base, leaving 7 bases not matched to a gene. Germline CDR1 MDHEN, CDR2 SYDVKM. The CDR3 is made up of 14 amino acids. The CDR3 is CASGREVGQETQYF. The CDR3 region has the DNA TGTGCCAGTGGGCGGGAGGTAGGCCAAGAGACCCAGTACTTC.

V gene TRBV5-1 combines with J gene TRBJ2-1; 7 bases align to TRBD2. Germline assignment: CDR1 SGHRS and CDR2 YFSETQ. The CDR3 sequence is 12 residues long. Germline trimming cut 0 bases from V and 14 bases from J; bases unmatched to any gene: 5. As DNA, the CDR3 is TGCGCCAGCAGCTTGGGAGCGGGAAGTGAGTTCTTC. The encoded protein is CASSLGAGSEFF. Full variable domain (outside the CDR3, taken from reference TRBV5-1 and TRBJ2-1): KAGVTQTPRYLIKTRGQQVTLSCSPISGHRSVSWYQQTPGQGLQFLFEYFSETQRNKGNFPGRFSGRQFSNSRSEMNVSTLELGDSALYLCASSLGAGSEFFGPGTRLTVL.

V and J are TRBV2 and TRBJ2-4, with 9 bases that match TRBD2. Germline V CDR1 and CDR2: SNHLY, FYNNEI. With V trimmed by 5 bases and J by 3 bases, 11 bases remained unmatched. There are 17 residues in the CDR3. CDR3 region: CASSREAGGLGKNIQYF. In DNA form, the CDR3 reads TGTGCCAGCAGTCGGGAGGCGGGAGGGTTGGGCAAAAACATTCAGTACTTC.

Details on this clone: The sample holds other DNA sequences that translate to the same CDR3. This chain connects TRBV4-3 to TRBJ1-4; no firm D call. CDR3 length: 15 amino acids. The V gene lost 0 bases and the J gene lost 5 bases, with 10 bases spanning the gap. Germline assignment: CDR1 LGHNA and CDR2 YSLEER. CDR3 DNA sequence: TGCGCCAGCAGCCAAGATAGGGCAGTAAATGAAAAACTGTTTTTT. Residues: CASSQDRAVNEKLFF.

The V gene is TRBV5-1, the J gene TRBJ2-7; 8 bases are shared with TRBD1. The germline V gene encodes CDR1 SGHRS and CDR2 YFSETQ. CDR3 length: 15 amino acids. Trimming cost V 4 bases and J 5 bases; bases outside gene matches: 11. CDR3 sequence reads: CASSVDRAGEDEQYF. Written as DNA, the CDR3 is TGCGCCAGCAGCGTGGACAGGGCAGGCGAGGACGAGCAGTACTTC.

J is TRBJ1-2 and V is TRBV30; 11 nucleotides align to TRBD1. Trimming cost V 5 bases and J 5 bases; bases outside gene matches: 7. The CDR3 contains 14 residues. The germline CDR1 and CDR2 sequences are GTSNPN and SVGIG (reference sequence). The CDR3 sequence: CAWGRTGGAYGYTF. The CDR3 DNA follows: TGTGCCTGGGGTAGGACAGGGGGCGCGTATGGCTACACCTTC.

V usage is TRBV27 and J usage is TRBJ2-7; a possible D gene is TRBD1 (6 bases). The germline gives CDR1 MNHEY, CDR2 SMNVEV (reference sequence). This CDR3 is 12 amino acids long. V was cut by 6 bases and J by 5 bases, with 11 bases left in between. The CDR3 reads CASRSRGDEQYF. In DNA, the CDR3 is TGTGCCAGCAGGAGCAGGGGCGACGAGCAGTACTTC.

This clone was picked up one time. Other DNA sequences in this sample translate to the same CDR3. V and J are TRBV19 and TRBJ2-6, with unresolved D. The CDR3 runs to 15 residues. Germline V CDR1 and CDR2: LNHDA, SQIVND (reference sequence). V dropped 3 bases and J dropped 2 bases, with 8 bases sitting between them. The CDR3 loop reads CASSIGGPGANVLTF. Here the CDR3 DNA reads TGTGCCAGTAGTATCGGTGGGCCTGGGGCCAACGTCCTGACTTTC.

The chain couples TRBV2 to TRBJ2-5, with 8 bases fitting TRBD1. Germline loops: CDR1 SNHLY, CDR2 FYNNEI. V lost 4 bases to trimming and J lost 7 bases; unmatched junction nucleotides: 8. This CDR3 has 14 amino acids. CDR3 amino acids: CASSVVDREGTQYF. The CDR3 DNA reads as TGTGCCAGCAGTGTCGTGGACAGGGAAGGGACCCAGTACTTC. Full variable domain (outside the CDR3, taken from reference TRBV2 and TRBJ2-5): EPEVTQTPSHQVTQMGQEVILRCVPISNHLYFYWYRQILGQKVEFLVSFYNNEISEKSEIFDDQFSVERPDGSNFTLKIRSTKLEDSAMYFCASSVVDREGTQYFGPGTRLLVL.

The J gene is TRBJ2-2, the V gene TRBV5-4; maybe TRBD2 (5 bases). CDR3 length: 13 residues. Trimming removed 4 bases from V and 7 bases from J, with 11 bases in between. CDR1 and CDR2 from the germline V gene are SGHNT and YYREEE (reference sequence). CDR3 residues: CASSPGGRGELFF. The CDR3 nucleotides read TGTGCCAGCAGCCCCGGAGGCCGCGGGGAGCTGTTTTTT.

The gene calls are TRBV18 and TRBJ2-7; weak D call: TRBD2 (5 bases). V shed 3 bases and J shed 2 bases, with 26 bases lying between them. Germline CDR1 and CDR2: KGHSH and LQKENI. The length of the CDR3 is 19 residues. The CDR3, as DNA: TGTGCCAGCTCACCCGGACCTGGAAAGTCGGGATCTGTAACCTACGAGCAGTACTTC. Translating gives CASSPGPGKSGSVTYEQYF.

This clone showed up just a few times. The rearrangement uses TRBV21-1 and TRBJ1-2; the D segment call TRBD1 is taken from the table without a DNA check. TRBV21-1 is a pseudogene. CDR3 length: 15 residues. DNA of the CDR3: TGTGCCAGCAGCTTTACCGGACAGGGGGGCTATGGCTACACCTTC. Residues: CASSFTGQGGYGYTF.

About this clone: Other DNA sequences in this specimen translate into the identical CDR3. The chain couples TRBV29-1 to TRBJ2-5; TRBD2 agrees at 8 bases. CDR1 and CDR2 (germline): SQVTM, ANQGSEA. The junction had 3 bases not matched to a gene; V was cut back by 5 bases and J by 4 bases. CDR3 length: 12 amino acids. CDR3 DNA sequence: TGCAGCGTTTTAGCGGGATCAGAGACCCAGTACTTC. The encoded protein is CSVLAGSETQYF.

With regard to this clone: A far larger clone is off by one base, so a read error is likely. The chain carries TRBV27 and TRBJ1-2; D unclear. There are 8 residues in the CDR3. Germline CDR1 is MNHEY and CDR2 is SMNVEV (reference sequence). Deletions cut 11 bases from V and 7 bases from J, with 5 bases between. CDR3 in amino acids: CAGIGYTF. In nucleotides, the CDR3 is TGTGCCGGCATTGGCTACACCTTC.

This clone was counted between two and nine times. The V gene is TRBV7-3, the J gene TRBJ2-1; D uncertain. Germline V gene sequence: CDR1 SGHTA, CDR2 FQGTGA. V lost 4 bases and J lost 8, with 15 bases in between. This CDR3 has 14 amino acids. CDR3 nucleotides: TGTGCCAGCAGCTCCCAAGTTGGCGGTTATGAGCAGTTCTTC. Its protein product is CASSSQVGGYEQFF.

The chain carries TRBV30 and TRBJ1-2; D ambiguous. Between the trimmed V and J ends, which lost 0 bases and 8 bases, there was a span of 10 bases. The CDR3 loop spans 12 amino acids. Germline V CDR1 and CDR2: GTSNPN, SVGIG (reference sequence). The CDR3 here is CAWSVAGLGYTF. CDR3 in DNA: TGTGCCTGGAGTGTAGCCGGGCTCGGCTACACCTTC.

This clone was detected only once. A much larger clone lies a single base off, so this may be a read error. Other DNA sequences in the sample encode the same CDR3. The chain uses TRBV2 and TRBJ1-5, with D possibly being TRBD1 (6 bases). The germline CDR1 and CDR2 sequences are SNHLY and FYNNEI. The V and J ends lost 6 bases and 5 bases respectively, with 14 bases between them. This CDR3 spans 14 amino acids. CDR3 residues: CASSELDSDQPQHF. As DNA, the CDR3 is TGTGCCAGCAGCGAATTGGACAGCGATCAGCCCCAGCATTTT.

This rearrangement joins TRBV28 to TRBJ1-4, with D perhaps TRBD1 (5 bases). Deletions cut 5 bases from V and 6 bases from J, with 13 bases between. Germline lookup yields CDR1 MDHEN and CDR2 SYDVKM. This CDR3 spans 14 amino acids. The CDR3 is CASSRAAGDEKLFF. The CDR3 DNA reads TGTGCCAGCAGTCGCGCCGCGGGGGATGAAAAACTGTTTTTT.

This rearrangement joins TRBV9 to TRBJ2-3; D gene uncertain. From germline, CDR1 is SGDLS and CDR2 YYNGEE. V lost 3 bases and J lost 2, with 16 bases in between. CDR3 length: 16 residues. CDR3 in amino acids: CASSAGGRGTTDTQYF. In nucleotides, the CDR3 is TGTGCCAGCAGCGCAGGCGGCCGAGGAACCACAGATACGCAGTATTTT.